This T cell receptor (beta chain) was captured by sequencing in a study of blood T cell repertoires in COVID-19. Profiled with immunoSEQ multiplex PCR; TCRdb holds only in-frame clones, not every one. The sample yields 250,000 or so clones, around nine tenths seen once. V lost 2 bases and J lost 2; bases outside the gene matches: 2. CDR1 LGHDT and CDR2 YNNKEL come from the germline V gene (reference sequence). This CDR3 region has 14 residues. The clonotype originates from a woman between 55 and 75 years old with acute or convalescent COVID-19. The specimen was peripheral blood. V is TRBV3-1 (or the pseudogene TRBV3-2) and J is TRBJ1-2; 7 bases agree with TRBD1. In DNA form, the CDR3 reads TGTGCCAGCAGCCAACCGACAGGGAACTATGGCTACACCTTC. Its protein is CASSQPTGNYGYTF.